Listed here are 13 T cell receptor beta chains from one sample, sequenced in a study of CD8 T cells in Susac syndrome. Reverse transcription of roughly 0.5 to 1 ug RNA was carried out with random hexamers. TCRdb used MiXCR to reprocess the immunoSEQ multiplex PCR reads, holding one entry per CDR3 protein. The sample has roughly 400,000 distinct CDR3 sequences, 75% to 90% seen once. Sequencing was performed on CD8+ T cells from PBMCs. Receptor source: a human donor with multiple sclerosis.

V usage is TRBV4-1 and J usage is TRBJ1-1; TRBD1 might be the D (5 bases). Germline V CDR1 and CDR2: MGHRA, YSYEKL. The CDR3 totals 15 residues. The V end lost 4 bases, the J end lost 4 bases, and 16 bases lay between the germline ends. CDR3 region: CASSPGQGDATEAFF. For the CDR3, the DNA is TGCGCCAGCAGCCCGGGTCAGGGCGATGCCACTGAAGCTTTCTTT.

This chain links TRBV6-6 with TRBJ2-1; 7 nucleotides align to TRBD2. The CDR3 is 15 residues long. Trimming removed 6 bases from V and 3 bases from J; junction bases left unmatched: 8. In germline, CDR1 is MNHNY, CDR2 SVGAGI (reference sequence). Here the CDR3 reads CASSSLAGDYNEQFF. The CDR3 nucleotides read TGTGCCAGCAGCTCCTTAGCGGGTGACTACAATGAGCAGTTCTTC.

The V gene is TRBV4-1, the J gene TRBJ2-3; D may correspond to TRBD1 or TRBD2 (5 bases each). V dropped 1 base and J dropped 4 bases, with 18 bases sitting between them. Germline loops: CDR1 MGHRA, CDR2 YSYEKL. The CDR3 spans 17 residues. In DNA form, the CDR3 reads TGCGCCAGCAGCCAAGTATTACCCCCCAGGGACCCAGATACGCAGTATTTT. Translated: CASSQVLPPRDPDTQYF.

The chain joins TRBV12-3 or TRBV12-4 to TRBJ2-7, with TRBD2 as a possible D gene (5 bases). There are 15 residues in the CDR3. Trimming left V 2 bases short and J 3 bases short, with 14 bases between. CDR3 sequence: CASSLMAAELYEQYF. The CDR3, as DNA: TGTGCCAGCAGTTTAATGGCAGCGGAGCTCTACGAGCAGTACTTC.

The gene calls are TRBV11-2 and TRBJ2-1, with 8 bases aligning to TRBD2. The V gene's germline CDR1 is SGHAT and CDR2 FQNNGV. The CDR3 extends over 16 amino acids. The ends lost 7 bases at V and 7 bases at J; junction bases unmatched: 15. The CDR3 sequence is CASTLRVAGTGNEQFF. DNA for the CDR3: TGTGCCAGCACCCTAAGAGTAGCGGGAACGGGTAATGAGCAGTTCTTC.

The chain is built from TRBV7-9 and TRBJ2-1; tentatively, D is TRBD2 (7 bases). This CDR3 contains 17 residues. V dropped 4 bases and J dropped 4 bases, with 20 bases sitting between them. Germline V CDR1 and CDR2: SEHNR, FQNEAQ (reference sequence). The CDR3 here is CASSSTRGREIYNEQFF. CDR3 nucleotide sequence: TGTGCCAGCAGCTCCACCCGGGGGCGGGAGATATACAATGAGCAGTTCTTC.

The chain couples TRBV5-4 to TRBJ2-1; TRBD1 is a possible D gene (5 bases). The germline V and J ends were trimmed by 0 bases and 5 bases, with 12 bases remaining between them. The CDR3 loop spans 15 amino acids. Germline V gene lookup returns CDR1 SGHNT and CDR2 YYREEE (reference sequence). CDR3 protein: CASSLVVDSNNEQFF. The CDR3 DNA reads as TGTGCCAGCAGCTTGGTGGTCGACAGCAACAATGAGCAGTTCTTC.

The rearrangement joins TRBV5-4 to TRBJ2-1; the D is unclear. The ends were cut back, 6 bases at V and 12 bases at J, with 22 bases in the middle. Germline V gives CDR1 SGHNT, CDR2 YYREEE (reference sequence). This CDR3 region has 14 residues. CDR3 protein: CASTVGHTGFGQFF. The CDR3 nucleotides are TGTGCCAGCACTGTGGGCCACACCGGCTTCGGGCAGTTCTTC.

This chain uses TRBV7-9 with TRBJ1-3; perhaps TRBD1 as D (6 bases). V dropped 5 bases and J dropped 8 bases, with 10 bases sitting between them. CDR3 length: 12 residues. Germline CDR1 SEHNR, CDR2 FQNEAQ (reference sequence). CDR3 sequence (DNA): TGTGCCAGCAGCCCTGAGGGGGACACCATATATTTT. Translation gives CASSPEGDTIYF. Variable domain in full (rest from reference TRBV7-9 and TRBJ1-3): DTGVSQNPRHKITKRGQNVTFRCDPISEHNRLYWYRQTLGQGPEFLTYFQNEAQLEKSRLLSDRFSAERPKGSFSTLEIQRTEQGDSAMYLCASSPEGDTIYFGEGSWLTVV.

The J gene is TRBJ1-2, the V gene TRBV3-1; 7 bases align to TRBD1. This CDR3 has 14 amino acids. Trimming took 5 bases from V and 6 from J; bases not matched to a gene: 9. Germline V gene sequence: CDR1 LGHDT, CDR2 YNNKEL (reference sequence). CDR3: CASSLNDREDGYTF. Here the CDR3 DNA reads TGTGCCAGCAGCTTAAACGACAGGGAGGATGGCTACACCTTC.

The chain links TRBV27 to TRBJ1-2, with 8 nucleotides matching TRBD1. Per the germline V gene, CDR1 is MNHEY and CDR2 is SMNVEV (reference sequence). There are 16 residues in the CDR3. V lost 4 bases and J lost 6; bases outside the gene matches: 13. The CDR3 region has the DNA TGTGCCAGCAGTTCCTCCGGACAGGGAGGTTTTCATGGCTACACCTTC. Its protein is CASSSSGQGGFHGYTF.

This chain connects TRBV4-1 to TRBJ1-1; weak D call: TRBD1 (5 bases). This CDR3 region has 15 residues. V lost 0 bases and J 10 bases, leaving 18 bases between the germline ends. Germline lookup yields CDR1 MGHRA and CDR2 YSYEKL. The CDR3 reads CASSQDSTGVLGAFF. CDR3 bases: TGCGCCAGCAGCCAAGATAGTACAGGAGTGTTGGGAGCTTTCTTT.

The chain combines TRBV30 with TRBJ1-1; D is ambiguous. Germline V gene data show CDR1 as GTSNPN and CDR2 as SVGIG (reference sequence). Between the trimmed V and J ends, which lost 5 bases and 1 base, there was a span of 8 bases. The CDR3 has 12 amino acids. CDR3 sequence reads: CAWGPKNTEAFF. DNA for the CDR3: TGTGCCTGGGGACCTAAGAACACTGAAGCTTTCTTT.